This record concerns one TCR beta chain sequence. This entry is derived from a study of blood T cell repertoires in COVID-19. Study details: Samples of COVID-19 (acute and convalescent) were obtained from the United States, Italy and Spain. Nucleic acid was either cDNA or gDNA, and it came from T cells, B-cell-depleted T cells, or PBMCs.

Germline V gives CDR1 LGHDT, CDR2 YNNKEL (reference sequence). V was pared by 1 base and J by 7 bases, with 8 bases of the junction left unmatched. The CDR3 contains 16 residues. Under the authors' procedure: Amplifying reference gene primers gave estimates of nucleated cell counts. Here immunoSEQ multiplex PCR was the method, and the copy in TCRdb shows in-frame clones only, minus some. For V, J and clone size, that table is used; D and trimming come from the DNA. The sample lists approximately 70,000 clones; approximately 88% were seen once. The clonotype comes from a man aged 80 or over with active or convalescent COVID-19. This rearrangement joins TRBV3-1 (or the pseudogene TRBV3-2) to TRBJ2-2; 8 positions match TRBD2. Sequences were obtained from peripheral blood. CDR3 in amino acids: CASSQGTGGRDGELFF. The CDR3 DNA reads TGTGCCAGCAGCCAAGGCACGGGGGGGCGTGACGGGGAGCTGTTTTTT.